Described below is a single TCR beta chain sequence and its context. Its antigen remains unknown. The entry originates in a study of CD8 T cells in Susac syndrome. In blood CD8+ and CD4+ T cells, TCR beta underwent sequencing. Negative isolation was used for CD8+ and CD4+ T cells and FACS enrichment for TEMRA cells. V gave up 1 base and J gave up 4 bases; unmatched junction bases: 7. The CDR3 contains 17 residues. Germline values: CDR1 LNHNV, CDR2 YYDKDF (reference sequence). Study findings and constraints: Repertoires of Susac syndrome CD4+ T cells lacked clonal expansion.

Random hexamers primed reverse transcription of about 0.45 to 1 ug RNA. TCRdb re-analysed the immunoSEQ multiplex PCR reads in MiXCR, keeping a single row per CDR3 protein. The data show more than 110,000 distinct CDR3 sequences, around 95% seen once. The sequence was collected from a human donor with Susac syndrome. The V gene is TRBV15, the J gene TRBJ2-6; TRBD2 matches 7 bases. The material sequenced was CD4+ T cells from PBMCs. CDR3 amino acids: CATSRGAGRDGANVLTF. Here the CDR3 DNA reads TGTGCCACCAGCAGAGGGGCAGGGAGGGACGGGGCCAACGTCCTGACTTTC.